This TCR beta chain was recovered during a study of blood T cell repertoires in COVID-19. For the study at large: Both acute and convalescent COVID-19 samples were obtained from the United States, Italy and Spain. Nucleic acid was either cDNA or gDNA, and it came from T cells, B-cell-depleted T cells, or PBMCs.

CDR1 MDHEN and CDR2 SYDVKM come from the germline V gene. Trimming removed 6 bases from V and 2 bases from J; junction bases left unmatched: 6. This CDR3 contains 14 residues. The data were produced by immunoSEQ multiplex PCR, yet TCRdb's version contains in-frame clones alone and is incomplete. The table has more than 200,000 clones, approximately 84% seen once; the top ten hold approximately 1.7%. The sample consisted of PBMCs or T cells enriched from blood (not recorded which). This chain joins TRBV28 and TRBJ1-1, with TRBD1 identical over 7 bases. This TCR was recovered from a man in his forties who had recovered from COVID-19. CDR3 DNA sequence: TGTGCCAGCAGGACACAGGGGCTTAACACTGAAGCTTTCTTT. Its protein product is CASRTQGLNTEAFF.